This TCR beta chain is drawn from a study of blood T cell repertoires in COVID-19. Study as a whole: Some COVID-19 samples were acute and others convalescent; all came from the United States, Italy and Spain. T cells, B-cell-depleted T cells, or PBMCs supplied cDNA or gDNA.

Study processing details: Reference gene primers were amplified, and this amplification served to estimate nucleated cell counts. The repertoire was sequenced with immunoSEQ multiplex PCR; TCRdb's copy has only in-frame clones and lacks some. Clonal size and the V and J genes are those of that table, whereas D and trimming came from the DNA. This sample has a few hundred thousand clones, with around four fifths found just once. This CDR3 contains 12 residues. Germline trimming cut 6 bases from V and 8 bases from J; bases unmatched to any gene: 6. From germline, CDR1 is MRHNA and CDR2 SNTAGT. The receptor comes from a woman aged 45-59 years with acute or convalescent COVID-19. This sequence joins TRBV6-4 and TRBJ1-2, with 7 bases that match TRBD1. The sample consisted of peripheral blood. CDR3 nucleotides: TGTGCCAGCAGAGGGGGCCTTGGAGGCTACACCTTC. It is translated as CASRGGLGGYTF.